A single sample is the source of the 24 T cell receptor beta chains below, sequenced in a study of cytomegalovirus exposure and HLA in healthy donors (dated by TCRdb to 2016 to 2017). Libraries were built with the immunoSEQ multiplex PCR assay. This is the immuneACCESS table as TCRdb keeps it, with only in-frame sequences that have V and J called. A part of the clones is gone; compared with another copy, unresolved V genes explain less than half, and the rest is unexplained. This sample comprises some 110,000 clones, less than 90% of them detected only once. The top ten clones comprise less than 2% of the sample. Sequenced material: PBMCs. The receptors stem from a woman in her late teens or twenties in good health and CMV-seropositive.

This chain links TRBV7-2 with TRBJ2-7; D possibly corresponds to TRBD1 (6 bases). V was pared by 4 bases and J by 5 bases, with 18 bases between. The CDR3 is 15 amino acids. CDR1 and CDR2 (germline): SGHTA, FQGNSA. The CDR3 protein is CASSSTGLLVHEQYF. As DNA, the CDR3 is TGTGCCAGCAGCTCGACAGGCCTCCTTGTCCACGAGCAGTACTTC. The variable domain in full, with the rest retrieved from reference TRBV7-2 and TRBJ2-7, is GAGVSQSPSNKVTEKGKDVELRCDPISGHTALYWYRQSLGQGLEFLIYFQGNSAPDKSGLPSDRFSAERTGGSVSTLTIQRTQQEDSAVYLCASSSTGLLVHEQYFGPGTRLTVT.

The gene calls are TRBV6-1 and TRBJ2-5; 10 bases line up with TRBD2. The germline gives CDR1 MNHNS, CDR2 SASEGT. Trimming cost V 3 bases and J 5 bases; bases outside gene matches: 6. CDR3 size: 15 residues. CDR3 nucleotide sequence: TGTGCCAGCAGTGACTCAGCGGGGGGGCCGGAGACCCAGTACTTC. Translating gives CASSDSAGGPETQYF.

The chain carries TRBV5-4 and TRBJ2-2; 10 bases fit TRBD2. The CDR3 extends over 17 amino acids. The V gene end was trimmed by 4 bases and the J gene end by 0 bases; junction bases not matched to a gene: 6. The germline CDR1 and CDR2 sequences are SGHNT and YYREEE (reference sequence). This chain's CDR3 is CASSRERGGTNTGELFF. Here the CDR3 DNA reads TGTGCCAGCAGCCGGGAGCGGGGGGGAACGAACACCGGGGAGCTGTTTTTT.

The gene calls are TRBV4-2 and TRBJ1-3; D gene uncertain. Germline V gives CDR1 LGHNA, CDR2 YNFKEQ. Deletions cut 0 bases from V and 0 bases from J, with 9 bases between. The CDR3 sequence is 16 residues long. CDR3 protein: CASSQEGAGSGNTIYF. The CDR3 DNA reads as TGTGCCAGCAGCCAAGAAGGAGCGGGCTCTGGAAACACCATATATTTT.

The rearrangement links TRBV28 to TRBJ2-3; 7 bases match TRBD2. CDR1 is MDHEN, CDR2 SYDVKM, per germline. V was clipped by 8 bases and J by 2 bases; unmatched bases: 7. CDR3 length: 14 residues. As DNA, the CDR3 is TGTGCCAGCCAAAGGGGAGGGCCCACAGATACGCAGTATTTT. Residues: CASQRGGPTDTQYF.

This clone was detected a few times. The gene calls are TRBV10-2 and TRBJ1-2; D is possibly TRBD1 (6 bases). CDR1 WSHSY and CDR2 SAAADI come from the germline V gene. The V gene lost 6 bases and the J gene lost 4 bases, with 12 bases spanning the gap. This CDR3 comprises 13 residues. DNA for the CDR3: TGCGCCAGCAGCATTAACAGGGTCTATGGCTACACCTTC. Its translation is CASSINRVYGYTF.

The V call is TRBV4-1, the J call TRBJ1-3, with 7 bases matching TRBD1. CDR3 length equals 15 residues. The germline V gene encodes CDR1 MGHRA and CDR2 YSYEKL. With 2 bases clipped from V and 2 bases from J, the junction kept 3 bases outside the gene matches. In nucleotides, the CDR3 is TGCGCCAGCAGCCAAACAGGGGTAGCTGGAAACACCATATATTTT. This sequence encodes CASSQTGVAGNTIYF.

As DNA, the CDR3 is TGTGCCAGCAGCTTACACAGGGGTTCTGGAAACACCATATATTTT. This encodes CASSLHRGSGNTIYF. The V gene is TRBV11-2, the J gene TRBJ1-3; TRBD1 matches 7 bases. The CDR3 loop spans 15 amino acids. V was pared by 2 bases and J by 1 base, with 2 bases of the junction left unmatched. Per germline, CDR1 SGHAT and CDR2 FQNNGV. Full variable domain (rest looked up from reference TRBV11-2 and TRBJ1-3): EAGVAQSPRYKIIEKRQSVAFWCNPISGHATLYWYQQILGQGPKLLIQFQNNGVVDDSQLPKDRFSAERLKGVDSTLKIQPAKLEDSAVYLCASSLHRGSGNTIYFGEGSWLTVV.

This chain joins TRBV6-5 and TRBJ1-1, with 7 bases identical to TRBD1. V shed 0 bases and J 10 bases; nucleotides not matched to a gene: 8. CDR3 length: 14 amino acids. In germline, CDR1 is MNHEY, CDR2 SVGAGI. The DNA of the CDR3 is TGTGCCAGCAGTTACTCGAGGGGACAGATGTCAGCTTTCTTT. Protein product: CASSYSRGQMSAFF.

The chain combines TRBV5-1 with TRBJ2-2; perhaps TRBD2 as D (6 bases). Germline values: CDR1 SGHRS, CDR2 YFSETQ. Trimming took off 0 bases at V and 7 bases at J, with 7 bases between the two ends. The CDR3 contains 13 residues. The CDR3 protein is CASSLEAGGELFF. CDR3 nucleotides: TGCGCCAGCAGCTTGGAAGCGGGCGGGGAGCTGTTTTTT. Combining the CDR3 with reference TRBV5-1 and TRBJ2-2 gives the whole variable domain KAGVTQTPRYLIKTRGQQVTLSCSPISGHRSVSWYQQTPGQGLQFLFEYFSETQRNKGNFPGRFSGRQFSNSRSEMNVSTLELGDSALYLCASSLEAGGELFFGEGSRLTVL.

The V call is TRBV4-3, the J call TRBJ2-1; D is undetermined. Germline V gene lookup returns CDR1 LGHNA and CDR2 YSLEER. The CDR3 has 16 amino acids. Trimming removed 0 bases at V and 0 bases at J, with 9 bases between. Written as DNA, the CDR3 is TGCGCCAGCAGCCAAGATCCGGTGAGCTCCTACAATGAGCAGTTCTTC. Protein product: CASSQDPVSSYNEQFF.

The chain couples TRBV7-2 to TRBJ2-1, with D tentatively TRBD2 (5 bases). With 5 bases removed from V and 9 bases from J, the gap between germline ends came to 17 bases. The CDR3 has 14 amino acids. The germline CDR1 and CDR2 sequences are SGHTA and FQGNSA. The CDR3 region has the DNA TGTGCCAGCAGCCCAGGACTGGAGTCAGGTGAGCAGTTCTTC. Translated: CASSPGLESGEQFF. Complete variable domain (other parts from reference TRBV7-2 and TRBJ2-1): GAGVSQSPSNKVTEKGKDVELRCDPISGHTALYWYRQSLGQGLEFLIYFQGNSAPDKSGLPSDRFSAERTGGSVSTLTIQRTQQEDSAVYLCASSPGLESGEQFFGPGTRLTVL.

This clone showed up just once. This chain uses TRBV28 with TRBJ1-2; tentatively, D is TRBD1 (5 bases). Trimming removed 2 bases at V and 4 bases at J, with 17 bases between. CDR3 size: 16 residues. Germline V CDR1 and CDR2: MDHEN, SYDVKM. The CDR3 DNA follows: TGTGCCAGCAGTTTAGGGGGGTCAAGCCCTTTCTATGGCTACACCTTC. Translation gives CASSLGGSSPFYGYTF.

The rearrangement joins TRBV28 to TRBJ1-6; 9 bases are a match to TRBD1. The CDR3 contains 13 residues. Germline V gene sequence: CDR1 MDHEN, CDR2 SYDVKM. Germline trimming cut 6 bases from V and 9 bases from J; bases unmatched to any gene: 3. In nucleotides, the CDR3 is TGTGCCAGCAGCTACAGGGGGCGTTCACCCCTCCACTTT. This translates into CASSYRGRSPLHF.

The rearrangement links TRBV27 to TRBJ1-3, with D unclear. Looked up from germline, CDR1 is MNHEY and CDR2 is SMNVEV (reference sequence). There are 15 residues in the CDR3. V was trimmed by 5 bases and J by 0 bases, leaving 11 bases between them. This CDR3 reads CASSRSLSSGNTIYF. CDR3 bases: TGTGCCAGCAGTCGAAGTCTCAGCTCTGGAAACACCATATATTTT.

V is TRBV19 and J is TRBJ1-4, with D perhaps matching TRBD1 (6 bases). Germline V gene lookup returns CDR1 LNHDA and CDR2 SQIVND (reference sequence). Trimming pared 7 bases from V and 3 bases from J, leaving 12 bases between. This CDR3 spans 14 amino acids. This CDR3 is CASTTGQPNEKLFF. CDR3 in DNA: TGTGCCAGTACCACTGGACAGCCTAATGAAAAACTGTTTTTT.

Note on this clone: The sample carries other DNA sequences with the same CDR3. V gene TRBV4-1 combines with J gene TRBJ2-7, with unresolved D. CDR1 MGHRA and CDR2 YSYEKL come from the germline V gene. V dropped 1 base and J dropped 2 bases, with 6 bases sitting between them. The CDR3 is 13 residues long. The CDR3 DNA follows: TGCGCCAGCAGCCAAGGTCAGACCTACGAGCAGTACTTC. It encodes CASSQGQTYEQYF.

This chain connects TRBV7-2 to TRBJ1-1; 7 bases agree with TRBD1. Germline values: CDR1 SGHTA, CDR2 FQGNSA. The V gene end was trimmed by 1 base and the J gene end by 4 bases; junction bases not matched to a gene: 3. The CDR3 consists of 14 residues. CDR3 sequence reads: CASSLGPGGTEAFF. The CDR3 DNA follows: TGTGCCAGCAGCTTAGGGCCAGGGGGCACTGAAGCTTTCTTT.

There are a few counts of this clone. This chain links TRBV6-5 with TRBJ1-2; the match to TRBD1 covers 7 bases. CDR1 and CDR2 (germline): MNHEY, SVGAGI. The CDR3 contains 12 residues. V trimming: 6 bases; J trimming: 4 bases; junction bases outside the gene matches: 2. In DNA, the CDR3 is TGTGCCAGCAGACAGGGGAGCTATGGCTACACCTTC. Translated, it gives CASRQGSYGYTF.

The V call is TRBV4-3, the J call TRBJ2-1; a weak D match, TRBD1 (5 bases). Germline lookup yields CDR1 LGHNA and CDR2 YSLEER. CDR3 size: 16 residues. V was shortened by 4 bases and J by 2 bases, with 15 bases between the two germline ends. As DNA, the CDR3 is TGCGCCAGCAGCCCGCCCCCCCAGGGCACCTACAATGAGCAGTTCTTC. Encoded protein: CASSPPPQGTYNEQFF.

The chain is built from TRBV28 and TRBJ2-7; the match to TRBD2 covers 7 bases. This CDR3 spans 16 amino acids. Trimming at V came to 5 bases and at J to 0 bases, leaving 10 bases not matched to a gene. Germline-derived CDR1 and CDR2 are MDHEN and SYDVKM. The CDR3 spells CASSTTGGGNSYEQYV. In DNA form, the CDR3 reads TGTGCCAGCAGTACCACCGGCGGGGGAAACTCCTACGAGCAGTACGTC.

This chain uses TRBV7-2 with TRBJ2-1, with D possibly being TRBD2 (6 bases). CDR3 length: 14 amino acids. V shed 2 bases and J shed 3 bases, with 8 bases lying between them. Germline V gene lookup returns CDR1 SGHTA and CDR2 FQGNSA. CDR3 nucleotide sequence: TGTGCCAGCAGCTTAAGGGACTTCTACAATGAGCAGTTCTTC. Translated: CASSLRDFYNEQFF.

The genes are TRBV9 and TRBJ2-1, with 7 nucleotides matching TRBD1. The CDR3 totals 16 residues. Germline V gene lookup returns CDR1 SGDLS and CDR2 YYNGEE. V lost 0 bases and J lost 5; bases outside the gene matches: 8. CDR3 in amino acids: CASSVAPTGLDNEQFF. DNA of the CDR3: TGTGCCAGCAGCGTAGCCCCGACAGGGTTGGACAATGAGCAGTTCTTC.

This chain connects TRBV28 to TRBJ2-3, with 9 bases identical to TRBD1. There are 16 residues in the CDR3. Germline lookup yields CDR1 MDHEN and CDR2 SYDVKM. Trimming cost V 2 bases and J 0 bases; bases outside gene matches: 3. The CDR3 sequence is CASSLRGTGSTDTQYF. CDR3 DNA sequence: TGTGCCAGCAGTTTAAGAGGGACAGGGAGCACAGATACGCAGTATTTT.